Below, 2 T cell receptor beta chains from the same sample are listed, as sequenced in a study of pediatric ulcerative colitis. One to two pinch biopsies were taken from the rectum during colonoscopy. Only in-frame clones appear in the TCRdb table, and some are missing; sequencing was by immunoSEQ multiplex PCR. Among around 12,000 clones listed, approximately 71% were seen once. The specimen sequenced was gut tissue. The receptors shown here come from a boy younger than 18 who was a control in a study of pediatric ulcerative colitis.

This clone has a handful of counts. DNA for the CDR3: TGCGCCAGCAGCTTGGTGGTTTGGGGGGCAAACTACAATGAGCAGTTCTTC. It translates to CASSLVVWGANYNEQFF. The chain employs TRBV5-1 and TRBJ2-1; D is tentatively TRBD1 or TRBD2 (6 bases each). This CDR3 region has 17 residues. V was pared by 0 bases and J by 3 bases, with 16 bases between. Germline V CDR1 and CDR2: SGHRS, YFSETQ.

The chain combines TRBV6-1 with TRBJ1-5, with D possibly matching TRBD1 (6 bases). Trimming removed 2 bases from V and 6 bases from J, with 20 bases in between. Looked up from germline, CDR1 is MNHNS and CDR2 is SASEGT. CDR3 length: 17 amino acids. CDR3: CASSELSGDTLGQPQHF. In DNA form, the CDR3 reads TGTGCCAGCAGTGAATTGTCGGGGGACACGCTGGGTCAGCCCCAGCATTTT.